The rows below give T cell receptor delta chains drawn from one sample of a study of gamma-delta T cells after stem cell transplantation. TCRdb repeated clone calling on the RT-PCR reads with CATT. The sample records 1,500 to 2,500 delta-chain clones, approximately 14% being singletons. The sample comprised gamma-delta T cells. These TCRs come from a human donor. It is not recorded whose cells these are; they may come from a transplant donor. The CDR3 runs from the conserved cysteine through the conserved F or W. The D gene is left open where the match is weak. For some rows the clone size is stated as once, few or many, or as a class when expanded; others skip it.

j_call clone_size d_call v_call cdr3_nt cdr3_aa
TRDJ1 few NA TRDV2 TGTGCCTGTGACACCGGTTTTTTCACAACGCGGGAAACCGATAAACTCATCTTT CACDTGFFTTRETDKLIF
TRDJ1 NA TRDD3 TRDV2 TGTGCCTGTGACACACTCGTACTGGGGGATACAGGGAAACTCATCTTT CACDTLVLGDTGKLIF
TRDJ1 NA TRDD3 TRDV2 TGTGCCTGTGACACCGTTCTGGGGGATATCAAAAACACCGATAAACTCATCTTT CACDTVLGDIKNTDKLIF
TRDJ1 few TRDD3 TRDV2 TGTGCCTGTGACCCCCTAGGGGATACTTCTGATAAACTCATCTTT CACDPLGDTSDKLIF
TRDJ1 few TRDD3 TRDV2 TGTGCCTGTGGCACCTTCGGCTTATGGGGGATACCCGAAGACACCGATAAACTCATCTTT CACGTFGLWGIPEDTDKLIF
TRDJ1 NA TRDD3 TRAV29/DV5 TGTGCAGCAAGCGCCAAGGATTGGGGGATTCCAGGGTACACCGATAAACTCATCTTT CAASAKDWGIPGYTDKLIF
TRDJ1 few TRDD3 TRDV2 TGTGCCTGTGACCTACTGGGGGATGGTAAACTCATCTTT CACDLLGDGKLIF
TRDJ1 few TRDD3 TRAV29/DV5 TGTGCAGCAAGCGCTGGGGGATACGCGACGCGGTACACCGATAAACTCATCTTT CAASAGGYATRYTDKLIF
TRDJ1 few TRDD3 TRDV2 TGTGCCTGTGACCCATTACTGGGGTACACCGATAAACTCATCTTT CACDPLLGYTDKLIF
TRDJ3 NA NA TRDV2 TGTGCCTGTGACACCGTAGCAGGGGATTCCCCCTCCTGGGACACCCGACAGATGTTTTTC CACDTVAGDSPSWDTRQMFF
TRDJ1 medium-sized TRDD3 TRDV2 TGTGCCTGTGACAAATTACTGGGGGATACCGATAAACTCATCTTT CACDKLLGDTDKLIF
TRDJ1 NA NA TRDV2 TGTGCCTGTGACCGATTGGTGGGGGCTACAGAGTACACCGATAAACTCATCTTT CACDRLVGATEYTDKLIF
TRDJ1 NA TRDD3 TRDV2 TGTGCCTGTGACCACATGGGGGATAGAGGCTCCGATAAACTCATCTTT CACDHMGDRGSDKLIF
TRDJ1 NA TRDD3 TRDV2 TGTGCCTGTGACACGATCTCCTACGGTACTGGGGGATCCGCGCGGAACACCGATAAACTCATCTTT CACDTISYGTGGSARNTDKLIF
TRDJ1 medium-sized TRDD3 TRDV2 TGTGCCTGCAACTTGCTGGGGGATACACACACCGATAAACTCATCTTT CACNLLGDTHTDKLIF
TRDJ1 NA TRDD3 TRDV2 TGTGCCTGTGACCAACTTAGTACTGGGGGATCAGGTCCGTCACCCGATAAACTCATCTTT CACDQLSTGGSGPSPDKLIF
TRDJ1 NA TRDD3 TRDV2 TGTGCCTGTGACACCGTTGAGACTGCCGGGAATACTGGGGGATCGCTCACCGATAAACTCATCTTT CACDTVETAGNTGGSLTDKLIF
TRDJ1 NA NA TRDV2 TGTGCCTGTGACACCGCGGAACGTCTGGGAGGATTGTACACCGATAAACTCATCTTT CACDTAERLGGLYTDKLIF
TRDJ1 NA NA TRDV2 TGTGCCTGTGAGGGGGTGAGGGGGGCCACGCTGTACACCGATAAACTCATCTTT CACEGVRGATLYTDKLIF
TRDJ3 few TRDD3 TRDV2 TGTGCCTGTGACACCGTTGGGGGAGGCTCCTGGGACACCCGACAGATGTTTTTC CACDTVGGGSWDTRQMFF
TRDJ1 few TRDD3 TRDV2 TGTGCCTGTGACACGGTGCCGTCAATTACTGGGGGACCATACACCGATAAACTCATCTTT CACDTVPSITGGPYTDKLIF
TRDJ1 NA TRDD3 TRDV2 TGTGCCTGTGACAACCTGGGGGATACGGTCACCGATAAACTCATCTTT CACDNLGDTVTDKLIF
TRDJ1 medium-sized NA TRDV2 TGTGCCTGTGACACCGTTGGGGAACCCTACACCGATAAACTCATCTTT CACDTVGEPYTDKLIF
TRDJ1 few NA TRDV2 TGTGCCTGTGACGTACTTCCTACGTCCGTAGGGATACGGTACACCGATAAACTCATCTTT CACDVLPTSVGIRYTDKLIF
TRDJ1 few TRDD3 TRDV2 TGTGCCTGTGACTCCTTGGGGGAAAACACCGATAAACTCATCTTT CACDSLGENTDKLIF
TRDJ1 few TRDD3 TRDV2 TGTGCCTGTGACACCGTGGGGGAAGTAACCGATAAACTCATCTTT CACDTVGEVTDKLIF
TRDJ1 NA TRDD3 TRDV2 TGTGCCTGTGACTCCATAAGCAATGGGGGATACCGACTGGGGACCGATAAACTCATCTTT CACDSISNGGYRLGTDKLIF
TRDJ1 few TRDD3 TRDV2 TGTGCCTGTGACACTCTGGGGGTACAGTACACCGATAAACTCATCTTT CACDTLGVQYTDKLIF
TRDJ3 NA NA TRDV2 TGTGCCTGTGACACCGTTACTCAGGGGGTCAGCTCCTGTGACACCCGCCCGATGTTTTTC CACDTVTQGVSSCDTRPMFF
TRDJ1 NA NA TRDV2 TGTGCCTGTGACACTTTACTGGATGGTGGACCTCCTCTTACACTCACCGATAAACTCATCTTT CACDTLLDGGPPLTLTDKLIF
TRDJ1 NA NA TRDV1 TGTGCTCCTGGGGAACTTGAAAGGTACAGAAACACCGATAAACTCATCTTT CAPGELERYRNTDKLIF
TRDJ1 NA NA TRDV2 TGTGCCTGTGACACCGCCGGATACACCGATAAACTCATCTTT CACDTAGYTDKLIF
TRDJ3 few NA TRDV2 TGTGCCTGTGACACCGTTGGGTATAATCCGTCCGGGGGAAAGGCAAGTTCCTGGGACACCCGACAGATGTTTTTC CACDTVGYNPSGGKASSWDTRQMFF
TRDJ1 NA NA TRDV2 TGTGCCTGTGACACCGTTATTGGACCCGATACGGGGGACACCGATAAACTCATCTTT CACDTVIGPDTGDTDKLIF
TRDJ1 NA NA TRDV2 TGTGCCTGTGACACCGTCTGGAGCACCGATAAACTCATCTTT CACDTVWSTDKLIF
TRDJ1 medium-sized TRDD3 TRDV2 TGTGCCTGTGACATGCTGGGGGATAGAGGGCGGACCGATAAACTCATCTTT CACDMLGDRGRTDKLIF
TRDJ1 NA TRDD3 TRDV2 TGTGCCTGTGACGAGTTACTGGGGGATACGTCCACCGATAAACTCATCTTT CACDELLGDTSTDKLIF
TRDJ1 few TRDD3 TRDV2 TGTGCCTGTGACCAGGTCGCTTCTGGGGGTTCCGCATTGTACACCGATAAACTCATCTTT CACDQVASGGSALYTDKLIF
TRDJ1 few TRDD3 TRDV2 TGTGCCTGTGACCCTCTCCCTGGGGGATTAGGGTCCACCGATAAACTCATCTTT CACDPLPGGLGSTDKLIF
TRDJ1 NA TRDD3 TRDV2 TGTGCCTGTGACACCGTAGGATTACTGGGGATTGACGAAAACCACGATAAACTCATCTTT CACDTVGLLGIDENHDKLIF
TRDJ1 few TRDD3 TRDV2 TGTGCCTGTGACCTACTGGGGACCACAAACACCGATAAACTCACCTTT CACDLLGTTNTDKLTF
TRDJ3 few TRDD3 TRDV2 TGTGCCTGTGACACCGTGGTAAGTCCACTGGGGGAAAGGGCCACCCGACAGATGTTTTTC CACDTVVSPLGERATRQMFF
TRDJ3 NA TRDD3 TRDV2 TGTGCCTGTGACACTGGGGGACCCACCACCTGGGACACCCGACAGATGTTTTTC CACDTGGPTTWDTRQMFF
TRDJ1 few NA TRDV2 TGTGCCTGTGACACCCTGGGGATCGCCACCGATAAACTCATCTTT CACDTLGIATDKLIF
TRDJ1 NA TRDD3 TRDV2 TGTGCCTGTGACCCAGTACTGGGGGATACGCGGGACACCGATGAACTCATCTTT CACDPVLGDTRDTDELIF
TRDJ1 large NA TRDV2 TGTGCCTGTGACACCGTGGGGGCTAACACCGATAAACTCATCTTT CACDTVGANTDKLIF
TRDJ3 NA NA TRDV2 TGTGCCTGTGACAAACCCGAAGGGGAGAGCTCCTTGGACACCCGACAGATGTTTTTC CACDKPEGESSLDTRQMFF
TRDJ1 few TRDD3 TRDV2 TGTGCCTGCGACACCGTTGCTGGGGGTCAACCACCAACCCCAGGGTCCCACACCGATAAACTCATCTTT CACDTVAGGQPPTPGSHTDKLIF
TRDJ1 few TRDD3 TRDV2 TGTGCCTGTGATGTTCTGGGGGATAATCCGCCGTTTTCCACCGATAAACTCATCTTT CACDVLGDNPPFSTDKLIF
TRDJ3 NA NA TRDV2 TGTGCCTGTGACACAGCGGGGGAATCCTGGGACACCCGACAGATGTTTTTC CACDTAGESWDTRQMFF
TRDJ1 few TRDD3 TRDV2 TGTGCCTGTGACACCGTCAGCGGGGGATACACGACCGATAAACTCATCTTT CACDTVSGGYTTDKLIF
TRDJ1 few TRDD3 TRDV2 TGTGCCTGTGATCCTTTACTGGGGGATACCGATAAACTCATCTTT CACDPLLGDTDKLIF
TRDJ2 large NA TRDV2 TGTGCCTGTGACCTCCTTAGTGGGGATCATTTGACAGCACAACTCTTCTTT CACDLLSGDHLTAQLFF
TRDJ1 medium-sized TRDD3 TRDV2 TGTGCCTGTGACGTTCTGGGGGATGACACCGATAAACTCATCTTT CACDVLGDDTDKLIF
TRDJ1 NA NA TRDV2 TGTGCCTGTGACACCGTTGGGGTGACTCGAGAGGAAGATAAACTCATCTTT CACDTVGVTREEDKLIF
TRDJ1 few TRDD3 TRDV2 TGTGCCTGTGACTCCTTACTGGGGGATACATTGGGTCATAAACTCATCTTT CACDSLLGDTLGHKLIF
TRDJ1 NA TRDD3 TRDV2 TGTGCCTGTGACACCATAACTGGGGGATACACCGATAAACTCATCTTT CACDTITGGYTDKLIF